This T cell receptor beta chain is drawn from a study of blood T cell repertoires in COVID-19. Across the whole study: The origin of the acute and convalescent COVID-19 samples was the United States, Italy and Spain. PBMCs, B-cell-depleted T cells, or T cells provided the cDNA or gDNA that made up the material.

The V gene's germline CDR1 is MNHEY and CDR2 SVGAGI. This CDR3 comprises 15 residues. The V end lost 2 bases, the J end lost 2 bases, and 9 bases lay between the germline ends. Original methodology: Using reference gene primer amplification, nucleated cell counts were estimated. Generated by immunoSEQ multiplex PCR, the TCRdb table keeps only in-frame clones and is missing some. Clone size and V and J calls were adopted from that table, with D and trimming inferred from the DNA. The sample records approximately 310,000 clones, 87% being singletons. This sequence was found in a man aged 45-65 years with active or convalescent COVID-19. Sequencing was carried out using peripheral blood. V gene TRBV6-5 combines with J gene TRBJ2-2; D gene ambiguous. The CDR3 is CASSYRHPNTGELFF. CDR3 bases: TGTGCCAGCAGTTACAGACACCCTAACACCGGGGAGCTGTTTTTT.